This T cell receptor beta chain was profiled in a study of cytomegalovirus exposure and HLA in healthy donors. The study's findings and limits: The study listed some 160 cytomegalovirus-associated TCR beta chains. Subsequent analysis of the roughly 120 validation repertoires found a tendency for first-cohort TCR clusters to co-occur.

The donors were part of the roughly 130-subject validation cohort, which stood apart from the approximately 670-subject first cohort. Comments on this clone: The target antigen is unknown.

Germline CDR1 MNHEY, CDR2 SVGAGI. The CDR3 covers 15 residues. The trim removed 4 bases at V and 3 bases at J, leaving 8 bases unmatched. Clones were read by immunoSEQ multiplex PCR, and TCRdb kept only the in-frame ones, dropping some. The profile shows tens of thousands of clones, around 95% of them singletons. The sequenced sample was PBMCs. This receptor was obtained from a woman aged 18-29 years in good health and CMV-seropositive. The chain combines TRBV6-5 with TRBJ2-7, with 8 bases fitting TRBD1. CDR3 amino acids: CASSFLQGESYEQYF. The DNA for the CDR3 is TGTGCCAGCAGTTTCCTACAGGGGGAGAGCTACGAGCAGTACTTC.